Sequencing of this T cell receptor (beta chain) was carried out in a study of monozygotic twins with inflammatory bowel disease. Total RNA from whole blood was isolated with no T cell sorting. Template switching added UMIs carrying a 6-nucleotide sample barcode. No DNA is given; TCRdb re-called the 5' RACE reads and lists each CDR3 protein once. The table lists about 300,000 distinct CDR3 sequences. Study-level results: Healthy co-twins, by inverse Simpson, had higher TCRbeta diversity than their siblings with IBD. IBD patients shared fewer clonotypes with other individuals than healthy twins, especially patients with disease activity signs.

This CDR3 contains 13 residues. The germline gives CDR1 DFQATT, CDR2 SNEGSKA (reference sequence). Notes on this clonotype: What it recognizes is unknown.

The rearrangement links TRBV20-1 to TRBJ2-5. The TCR sequence derives from a human donor with ulcerative colitis or Crohn's disease, or a healthy co-twin of an affected twin (not recorded which). The sample consisted of blood. The CDR3 loop reads CSARDPYLETQYF.